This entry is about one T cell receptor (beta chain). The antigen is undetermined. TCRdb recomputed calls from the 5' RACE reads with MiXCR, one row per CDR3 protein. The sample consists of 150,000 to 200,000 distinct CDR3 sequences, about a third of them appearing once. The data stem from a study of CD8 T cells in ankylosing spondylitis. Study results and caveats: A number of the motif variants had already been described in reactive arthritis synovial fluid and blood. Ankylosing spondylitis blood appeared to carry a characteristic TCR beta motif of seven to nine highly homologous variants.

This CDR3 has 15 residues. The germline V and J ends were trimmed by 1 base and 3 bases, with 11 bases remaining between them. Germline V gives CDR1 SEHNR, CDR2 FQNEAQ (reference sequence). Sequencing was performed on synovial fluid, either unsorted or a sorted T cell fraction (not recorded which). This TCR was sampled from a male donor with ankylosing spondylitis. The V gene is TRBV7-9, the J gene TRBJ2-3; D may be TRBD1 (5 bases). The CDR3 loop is CASSLGQLITDTQYF. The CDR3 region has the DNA TGTGCCAGCAGCTTAGGACAGTTAATAACAGATACGCAGTATTTT.